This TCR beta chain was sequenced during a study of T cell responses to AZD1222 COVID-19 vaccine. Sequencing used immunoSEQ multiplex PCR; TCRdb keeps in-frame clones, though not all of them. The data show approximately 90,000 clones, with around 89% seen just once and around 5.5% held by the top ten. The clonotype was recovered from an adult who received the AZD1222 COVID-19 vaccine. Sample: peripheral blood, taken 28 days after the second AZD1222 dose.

As DNA, the CDR3 is TGTGCTAGTGGTTTGGTTGGTGTTCCTAACACTGAAGCTTTCTTT. Its protein is CASGLVGVPNTEAFF. The V gene is TRBV12-5, the J gene TRBJ1-1; D gene uncertain. The CDR3 has 15 amino acids. CDR1 and CDR2 (germline): LGHNT, FRNRAP. The ends were cut back, 0 bases at V and 2 bases at J, with 10 bases in the middle. Together with reference TRBV12-5 and TRBJ1-1, the CDR3 gives the full variable domain: DARVTQTPRHKVTEMGQEVTMRCQPILGHNTVFWYRQTMMQGLELLAYFRNRAPLDDSGMPKDRFSAEMPDATLATLKIQPSEPRDSAVYFCASGLVGVPNTEAFFGQGTRLTVV.